The subject of this entry is one T cell receptor beta chain. The CDR3 runs 12 residues. The germline V and J ends were trimmed by 6 bases and 2 bases, with 4 bases remaining between them. CDR1 MNHNS and CDR2 SASEGT come from the germline V gene. The data stem from a study of immune characterization of retroperitoneal liposarcoma. MiXCR was run by TCRdb on the PCR reads, yielding one entry per CDR3 protein. The table includes 10,000 or so distinct CDR3 sequences, around a quarter detected once. The receptor comes from a male donor with retroperitoneal liposarcoma. The sample taken for sequencing was tumor tissue. The chain joins TRBV6-1 to TRBJ2-2, with D hard to call. CDR3 bases: TGTGCCAGCAGCAGAAACACCGGGGAGCTGTTTTTT. It translates to CASSRNTGELFF.